This T cell receptor beta chain was observed in a study of shared clonotypes between healthy human individuals (dated by TCRdb to between 2020 and 2021). Context from the whole study: A few men and a couple of women, aged 18 to 49 years, made up the cohort. Per donor, three plates each were used for CD4 naive and CD4 memory, two for CD8 naive, and one for CD8 memory. The study deeply sequenced blood TCR repertoires of about 5 healthy adults to estimate repertoire size and the extent of clonotype sharing between individuals. Per donor, leukapheresis produced somewhere between about 0.94 and 9.5 billion PBMCs. To increase sequencing depth and limit assay-specific biases, different laboratories used diverse techniques to prepare libraries and sequence TCR repertoires.

The donors were healthy, HIV-negative adults with no recently reported acute infections or vaccinations. Every donor was a Caucasian adult living in Nashville, Tennessee, USA. Magnetic negative selection was used to enrich CD4+ T cells, after which naive cells were positively selected on CD45RA and the negative fraction became the memory subset. After blood collection by leukapheresis, PBMCs were isolated using Ficoll-Histopaque density gradient centrifugation and then cryopreserved in the vapor phase of liquid nitrogen. Purity and quantity of every magnetically sorted T cell population were checked by analytical flow cytometry. From each sorted fraction, genomic DNA was isolated and quantified by UV absorbance on a Nanodrop 2000c. The CDR3 holds 19 amino acids from the cysteine to the phenylalanine. Only CDR3 DNA is held: 57 bases, read in frame from base 1. CDR1 and CDR2, looked up from the germline V gene, are SGHNT and YENEEA. At the junction V is shortened by 7 bases and J by 7 bases, with 32 bases in between.

The research as a whole found: Naive subsets generally had larger estimated clonotype richness than memory subsets. Only blood was sampled, and tissue TCR repertoires likely differ from those in blood. Higher generation probabilities were observed for clonotypes shared by all four sorted-subset donors than for non-shared clonotypes. Rarefaction of sorted-subset datasets indicated incomplete sequencing despite the large sequencing depth. About 5% of naive CD4, 3% to 4% of naive CD8, approximately 2.2% of memory CD4, and roughly 0.4% of memory CD8 clonotypes were shared across several donors. Because the study included a small number of donors, the genetic and exposure-history diversity represented was limited. Pairwise subsampling led to the expectation that sequencing depth would affect the degree of clonotype sharing among donors.

TCR CDR3 regions were amplified from genomic DNA by multiplex PCR using the deep immunoSEQ assay. For each cell subset, the extracted genomic DNA was distributed evenly across all wells of several immunoSEQ 96-well plates, and each plate served as one replicate. For sorted subsets, about 220 ng of genomic DNA, equivalent to some 30,000 T cell genomes, went into each replicate PCR. Purified libraries were quantified with a Qubit 3.0 fluorometer, sized on a Bioanalyzer 2100, and re-quantified with the KAPA Library Quantification kit. A separate single-read 150-cycle Illumina NextSeq 550 flow cell was used to sequence each immunoSEQ 96-well plate. For the original study's pipeline: Because the immunoSEQ output included only junctional sequences and no quality scores, the filtering could not be the same as the filtering used for full-length reads. To assign V/J genes and CDR3, sequences were annotated against IMGT germline references using PyIR, a Python wrapper for IgBLAST v1.9. Reads were filtered out if the reads had weak V/J assignments (E-value above 1e-6), no CDR3, stop codons, out-of-frame junctions, or ambiguous translated residues. A V3J clonotype was defined by an identical inferred V gene, J gene, and CDR3 amino acid sequence. Percentage overlap between repertoires was computed as shared unique clonotypes divided by the size of the smaller repertoire. Richness of each repertoire was evaluated using RTK rarefaction, the Chao1 estimator, and Recon v2.1 estimates of unobserved clonotypes. Generation probabilities were computed with OLGA for all TCRbeta clonotypes obtained by the gDNA method from a few donors. TCRdb carries this immuneACCESS record with in-frame sequences only. Its versions omit some clonotypes, under half of them owing to an unresolved V gene in the studies checked, with the rest unexplained. The V and J calls and clone size are taken from that table; D and trimming were inferred from the DNA. Within this sample are fewer than 2.5 million clones, with more than 85% of them counted one time only. The ten largest clones represent 0.36% of the sample.

With regard to this clone: Its antigen is not yet known. No base-level quality is on record; no much larger clone is a single base apart.

The sequenced material came from naive CD4+ T cells from PBMCs. The sample's cell subset or site label, in plain terms: CD45RA+ positively selected. Rearrangement joined TRBV11-3 to TRBJ1-5; the D gene identity is not certain. The receptor was isolated from a man younger than 30 in good health. Some clones in this sample may be carry-over from other donors' samples. CDR3 sequence: CASMTEYYVTTQSPQPQHF. The nucleotide sequence is given as TGTGCCAGCATGACCGAATACTATGTGACAACCCAAAGTCCCCAGCCCCAGCATTTT.